The 22 T cell receptor beta chains given below trace back to one sample, sequenced in a study of a mutant IDH1 vaccine in newly diagnosed glioma. The time point was: week 47, end of study. Every vaccine dose comprised 300 ug of mutant IDH1 20-mer peptide plus topical imiquimod. These receptors are not linked to any known antigen. The assay was immunoSEQ multiplex PCR, and TCRdb's table has in-frame clones only and misses some. The repertoire holds about 94,000 clones, with under 90% as singletons. Source: PBMCs, taken from a glioma patient whose treatment included an IDH1 peptide vaccine. The receptor source for this set is a woman aged 45-59 years with glioma.

The rearrangement joins TRBV7-9 to TRBJ2-5, with 15 bases aligning to TRBD2. The CDR3 is 16 residues long. Trimming removed 4 bases from V and 2 bases from J; junction bases left unmatched: 2. The V gene's germline CDR1 is SEHNR and CDR2 FQNEAQ (reference sequence). The CDR3 nucleotides read TGTGCCAGCAGCTCAGGACTAGCGGGAGGGCAAGAGACCCAGTACTTC. It codes for CASSSGLAGGQETQYF. The full variable domain, in which reference TRBV7-9 and TRBJ2-5 provide the parts outside the CDR3, is DTGVSQNPRHKITKRGQNVTFRCDPISEHNRLYWYRQTLGQGPEFLTYFQNEAQLEKSRLLSDRFSAERPKGSFSTLEIQRTEQGDSAMYLCASSSGLAGGQETQYFGPGTRLLVL.

The chain recombines TRBV19 with TRBJ1-5, with no clear D. V was cut by 1 base and J by 2 bases, with 12 bases left in between. CDR3 size: 16 residues. Germline-derived CDR1 and CDR2 are LNHDA and SQIVND (reference sequence). The CDR3 DNA reads as TGTGCCAGTAGTATAGGTGGTGGCGTAGGCAATCAGCCCCAGCATTTT. It specifies CASSIGGGVGNQPQHF. The full variable domain, with the rest looked up from reference TRBV19 and TRBJ1-5, is DGGITQSPKYLFRKEGQNVTLSCEQNLNHDAMYWYRQDPGQGLRLIYYSQIVNDFQKGDIAEGYSVSREKKESFPLTVTSAQKNPTAFYLCASSIGGGVGNQPQHFGDGTRLSIL.

The chain recombines TRBV6-5 with TRBJ2-7; D is perhaps TRBD1 (5 bases). Trimming stripped 0 bases from V and 1 base from J, with 10 bases between. This CDR3 comprises 15 residues. Germline lookup yields CDR1 MNHEY and CDR2 SVGAGI. CDR3 coding DNA: TGTGCCAGCAGTTACTCTCGGGCAGGGTCCTACGAGCAGTACTTC. Translated, it gives CASSYSRAGSYEQYF.

The chain is built from TRBV21-1 and TRBJ2-1; the table's D gene call, TRBD2, was not cross checked with the DNA. TRBV21-1 represents a pseudogene. The CDR3 runs to 15 residues. The CDR3 reads CAISRDLSSYNEQFF. CDR3 in DNA: TGTGCCATCTCCCGGGACTTGAGCTCCTACAATGAGCAGTTCTTC.

The chain has TRBV28 and TRBJ2-7; no clear D gene. CDR1 MDHEN and CDR2 SYDVKM come from the germline V gene. CDR3 length equals 18 residues. V lost 4 bases and J lost 6, with 28 bases in between. The CDR3 nucleotides are TGTGCCAGCAGTTACCCTCCAGTGGCTTCCACCCTTGCTGGCGAGCAGTACTTC. Its protein product is CASSYPPVASTLAGEQYF.

The chain links TRBV28 to TRBJ2-1; D possibly corresponds to TRBD1 (7 bases). Germline values: CDR1 MDHEN, CDR2 SYDVKM. Trimming left V 0 bases short and J 6 bases short, with 12 bases between. This CDR3 spans 15 amino acids. The CDR3 spells CASSLWQGGVNEQFF. Written as DNA, the CDR3 is TGTGCCAGCAGTTTATGGCAGGGGGGCGTCAATGAGCAGTTCTTC.

The genes are TRBV10-3 and TRBJ2-7; 7 nucleotides match TRBD1. V shed 9 bases, J shed 5 bases, and the junction held 16 bases outside the gene matches. Germline values: CDR1 ENHRY, CDR2 SYGVKD. CDR3 length: 15 residues. Written as DNA, the CDR3 is TGTGCCATTGATGACCCCGGGACAGTATTCCACGAGCAGTACTTC. It is translated as CAIDDPGTVFHEQYF.

The V and J genes are TRBV2 and TRBJ2-5; TRBD2 matches at 8 bases. The CDR3 loop spans 13 amino acids. The J segment lost 5 bases and the V segment lost 4 bases, leaving 3 bases of the junction unmatched. CDR1 and CDR2 (germline): SNHLY, FYNNEI. The DNA for the CDR3 is TGTGCCAGCAGTGGACCGGGAGGGGAGACCCAGTACTTC. This codes for CASSGPGGETQYF.

The rearrangement joins TRBV4-2 to TRBJ2-4; 12 bases are shared with TRBD1. The CDR3 contains 19 residues. The V and J ends lost 4 bases and 0 bases, in that order; junction bases with no gene match: 10. Germline loops: CDR1 LGHNA, CDR2 YNFKEQ. The CDR3 loop reads CASSPGQGADNLAKNIQYF. CDR3 in DNA: TGTGCCAGCAGCCCGGGACAGGGGGCGGATAATCTAGCCAAAAACATTCAGTACTTC.

The CDR3 reads CASSLGLAVNNEQFF. The CDR3 coding sequence is TGTGCCAGCAGCTTAGGACTAGCGGTAAACAATGAGCAGTTCTTC. The chain links TRBV7-3 to TRBJ2-1, with 10 bases fitting TRBD2. Germline loops: CDR1 SGHTA, CDR2 FQGTGA. The CDR3 consists of 15 residues. The V and J ends lost 2 bases and 5 bases, in that order; junction bases with no gene match: 3.

V is TRBV6-4 and J is TRBJ1-1, with a possible D match to TRBD1 (5 bases). Germline CDR1 reads MRHNA; CDR2 reads SNTAGT. The length of the CDR3 is 13 residues. V was clipped by 6 bases and J by 2 bases, with 10 bases between them. The CDR3 DNA sequence: TGTGCCAGCAGCAGGGAGGAAAACACTGAAGCTTTCTTT. This gives the protein CASSREENTEAFF.

The chain has TRBV7-6 and TRBJ2-7; 10 nucleotides line up with TRBD2. The CDR3 is 15 residues long. V lost 1 base, J lost 2 bases, and 2 bases stayed unmatched. Germline loops: CDR1 SGHVS, CDR2 FNYEAQ. CDR3 DNA sequence: TGTGCCAGCAGCTTAGAACTAGCGGGAACCTACGAGCAGTACTTC. Protein: CASSLELAGTYEQYF.

The genes are TRBV27 and TRBJ2-7, with TRBD2 identical over 8 bases. The CDR3 is 16 residues long. V trimming: 3 bases; J trimming: 4 bases; junction bases outside the gene matches: 11. The germline V gene encodes CDR1 MNHEY and CDR2 SMNVEV (reference sequence). CDR3 sequence reads: CASSLPSGGGWYEQYF. DNA of the CDR3: TGTGCCAGCAGTTTGCCCTCCGGGGGGGGTTGGTACGAGCAGTACTTC.

V gene TRBV5-6 combines with J gene TRBJ2-7, with D uncertain. V lost 0 bases and J 4 bases, leaving 5 bases between the germline ends. Germline CDR1 reads SGHDT; CDR2 reads YYEEEE. CDR3 length: 12 amino acids. The CDR3 sequence: CASSLEGYEQYF. CDR3 bases: TGTGCCAGCAGCTTGGAGGGATACGAGCAGTACTTC.

V is TRBV5-6 and J is TRBJ2-7; 12 bases are shared with TRBD2. The CDR3 is 14 residues long. CDR1 and CDR2 from the germline V gene are SGHDT and YYEEEE. Trimming at V came to 4 bases and at J to 3 bases, leaving 2 bases not matched to a gene. The DNA for the CDR3 is TGTGCCAGCAGCCGGGGACTAGCGGGCTACGAGCAGTACTTC. The encoded protein is CASSRGLAGYEQYF.

This sequence joins TRBV7-2 and TRBJ2-3, with TRBD2 matching over 12 bases. The CDR3 extends over 12 amino acids. The junction had 1 base not matched to a gene; V was cut back by 4 bases and J by 11 bases. Germline CDR1 SGHTA, CDR2 FQGNSA. DNA of the CDR3: TGTGCCAGCAGCTCACTAGCGGGAGGGCAGTATTTT. It yields the protein CASSSLAGGQYF. The entire variable domain, with the rest obtained from reference TRBV7-2 and TRBJ2-3, is as follows: GAGVSQSPSNKVTEKGKDVELRCDPISGHTALYWYRQSLGQGLEFLIYFQGNSAPDKSGLPSDRFSAERTGGSVSTLTIQRTQQEDSAVYLCASSSLAGGQYFGPGTRLTVL.

The chain links TRBV6-5 to TRBJ2-2, with 9 bases that match TRBD1. The ends lost 2 bases at V and 7 bases at J; junction bases unmatched: 5. The CDR3 is 15 residues long. The germline V gene has CDR1 MNHEY and CDR2 SVGAGI. The DNA for the CDR3 is TGTGCCAGCAGTTACGGTACAGGGGGCATCGGGGAGCTGTTTTTT. This sequence encodes CASSYGTGGIGELFF.

V usage is TRBV5-4 and J usage is TRBJ1-4, with 7 bases that match TRBD1. The germline V gene has CDR1 SGHNT and CDR2 YYREEE (reference sequence). The CDR3 is made up of 18 amino acids. Trimming removed 5 bases from V and 0 bases from J; junction bases left unmatched: 13. For the CDR3, the DNA is TGTGCCAGCAGTTACGGGACAGTCCTGGCCGCAACTAATGAAAAACTGTTTTTT. The encoded protein is CASSYGTVLAATNEKLFF.

J is TRBJ2-3 and V is TRBV7-9; TRBD1 or TRBD2 may be the D gene (5 bases each). The V and J ends lost 8 bases and 3 bases respectively, with 18 bases between them. The V gene's germline CDR1 is SEHNR and CDR2 FQNEAQ (reference sequence). CDR3 length equals 15 residues. The CDR3: CASGAMGVITDTQYF. CDR3 in DNA: TGTGCCAGCGGCGCGATGGGGGTGATAACAGATACGCAGTATTTT. Using reference TRBV7-9 and TRBJ2-3 for the parts outside the CDR3, the full variable domain is DTGVSQNPRHKITKRGQNVTFRCDPISEHNRLYWYRQTLGQGPEFLTYFQNEAQLEKSRLLSDRFSAERPKGSFSTLEIQRTEQGDSAMYLCASGAMGVITDTQYFGPGTRLTVL.

The rearrangement links TRBV18 to TRBJ2-3, with D perhaps TRBD1 (6 bases). Trimming shortened V by 1 base and J by 3 bases, and 11 bases separated the two germline ends. Germline V lookup: CDR1 KGHSH, CDR2 LQKENI. The CDR3 consists of 15 residues. The CDR3 DNA reads as TGTGCCAGCTCACCACAAACGACAGGAACAGATACGCAGTATTTT. Translation: CASSPQTTGTDTQYF. The full variable domain, completed using reference TRBV18 and TRBJ2-3, is NAGVMQNPRHLVRRRGQEARLRCSPMKGHSHVYWYRQLPEEGLKFMVYLQKENIIDESGMPKERFSAEFPKEGPSILRIQQVVRGDSAAYFCASSPQTTGTDTQYFGPGTRLTVL.

The chain links TRBV5-1 to TRBJ1-2; D ambiguous. Germline V gene lookup returns CDR1 SGHRS and CDR2 YFSETQ. V dropped 0 bases and J dropped 7 bases, with 13 bases sitting between them. This CDR3 contains 14 residues. The DNA of the CDR3 is TGCGCCAGCAGCTTGGAAGGTCGGGAAAGTGGCTACACCTTC. Its protein is CASSLEGRESGYTF.

The chain uses TRBV7-2 and TRBJ2-5; 7 positions match TRBD1. CDR3 length: 17 residues. Germline trimming cut 4 bases from V and 1 base from J; bases unmatched to any gene: 12. Germline CDR1 SGHTA, CDR2 FQGNSA. The CDR3 reads CASSSKRRGPIQETQYF. The CDR3 region has the DNA TGTGCCAGCAGCTCCAAACGTAGGGGGCCCATCCAAGAGACCCAGTACTTC.